The rows below give T cell receptor beta chains drawn from one sample of a study of shared clonotypes between healthy human individuals. Sequencing was performed with immunoSEQ multiplex PCR; in TCRdb, only in-frame clones are kept and a portion is missing. Of approximately 1.5 million clones listed, 95% to 99% are singletons. The material sequenced was naive CD4+ T cells sorted from blood. These receptors were collected from a man aged 25 to 40 in good health. Both conserved end residues are part of each CDR3. A D gene is named only where the DNA matches it firmly. The size of a clone is reported for some rows only, either as once, few or many, or as a class for expanded clones.

j_call d_call v_call clone_size cdr3_aa cdr3_nt
TRBJ1-1 TRBD1 TRBV28 . CASSTRDRGTEAFF TGTGCCAGCAGTACCCGGGACAGGGGCACTGAAGCTTTCTTT
TRBJ1-2 TRBD1 TRBV6-1 . CASSDTGTGGYGYTF TGTGCCAGCAGTGATACCGGGACAGGGGGGTATGGCTACACCTTC
TRBJ2-5 . TRBV9 . CASSAHILSQETQYF TGTGCCAGCAGCGCGCATATTCTGAGCCAAGAGACCCAGTACTTC
TRBJ2-6 . TRBV7-6 . CASSPVGGVGANVLTF TGTGCCAGCAGCCCCGTCGGGGGAGTTGGGGCCAACGTCCTGACTTTC
TRBJ2-1 . TRBV7-2 . CASSLARRGNEQFF TGTGCCAGCAGCTTAGCCCGCAGGGGCAATGAGCAGTTCTTC
TRBJ2-7 . TRBV4-3 . CASSQDGREPAYEQYF TGCGCCAGCAGCCAAGATGGACGGGAACCAGCCTACGAGCAGTACTTC
TRBJ1-4 . TRBV5-1 . CASSPSPQDEKLFF TGCGCCAGCAGCCCCTCCCCGCAGGATGAAAAACTGTTTTTT
TRBJ1-2 TRBD1 TRBV12-5 . CASGFGQELGYTF TGTGCTAGTGGTTTCGGACAGGAGCTTGGCTACACCTTC
TRBJ2-7 . TRBV18 . CASSPPGRLRPNEQYF TGTGCCAGCTCACCACCTGGGCGACTACGTCCTAACGAGCAGTACTTC
TRBJ2-1 . TRBV18 . CASSSIRAGSSYNEQFF TGTGCCAGCTCATCGATTAGGGCGGGAAGCTCCTACAATGAGCAGTTCTTC
TRBJ2-3 . TRBV19 . CASSIGLPSMDTQYF TGTGCCAGTAGTATCGGACTACCCTCTATGGATACGCAGTATTTT
TRBJ2-7 . TRBV27 once CASRAPNSYEQYF TGTGCCAGCCGGGCCCCCAACTCCTACGAGCAGTACTTC
TRBJ2-7 . TRBV4-3 . CASSRDLRSSYEQYF TGCGCCAGCAGCCGAGACCTGAGGAGTAGCTACGAGCAGTACTTC
TRBJ2-7 TRBD1 TRBV4-1 once CASSLRDRGLEQYF TGCGCCAGCAGCCTCCGGGACAGGGGGCTTGAGCAGTACTTC
TRBJ2-2 . TRBV5-1 . CASSGQPNRVGELFF TGCGCCAGCAGCGGACAACCGAACAGGGTCGGGGAGCTGTTTTTT
TRBJ2-1 TRBD2 TRBV5-1 . CASSLGLAGSSYNEQFF TGCGCCAGCAGCTTAGGACTAGCGGGAAGCTCCTACAATGAGCAGTTCTTC
TRBJ1-2 TRBD1 TRBV28 . CASSLTTGQGFHGYTF TGTGCCAGCAGTTTAACTACCGGACAGGGCTTTCATGGCTACACCTTC
TRBJ1-1 . TRBV18 . CASSPMGGTEAFF TGTGCCAGCTCACCCATGGGAGGGACTGAAGCTTTCTTT
TRBJ2-1 TRBD2 TRBV7-3 . CASSLSPAGAYNEQFF TGTGCCAGCAGCTTAAGTCCAGCGGGGGCATACAATGAGCAGTTCTTC
TRBJ2-3 TRBD2 TRBV28 . CASGLAGLGDTQYF TGTGCCAGCGGACTAGCGGGGCTGGGAGATACGCAGTATTTT
TRBJ1-5 . TRBV19 . CASTLQGSNQPQHF TGTGCCAGTACCCTACAGGGTTCCAATCAGCCCCAGCATTTT
TRBJ2-5 . TRBV7-9 . CASSLRRGSRETQYF TGTGCCAGCAGCCTAAGGAGGGGATCTAGAGAGACCCAGTACTTC
TRBJ2-1 . TRBV2 . CASSRDWGSYNEQFF TGTGCCAGCAGTAGGGACTGGGGCTCCTACAATGAGCAGTTCTTC
TRBJ2-2 . TRBV6-1 . CASSAGSKTGELFF TGTGCCAGCAGCGCCGGGAGTAAAACCGGGGAGCTGTTTTTT
TRBJ2-1 . TRBV7-9 . CASSFEASHNEQFF TGTGCCAGCAGCTTTGAGGCTAGCCACAATGAGCAGTTCTTC
TRBJ2-1 TRBD1 TRBV18 . CASSPRDRGWFSYNEQFF TGTGCCAGCTCACCACGGGACAGGGGATGGTTCTCCTACAATGAGCAGTTCTTC
TRBJ2-1 TRBD2 TRBV5-4 . CASSSLAGVAQFF TGTGCCAGCAGCTCCCTAGCGGGAGTCGCTCAGTTCTTC
TRBJ1-3 . TRBV6-5 . CASSYLQGGNTIYF TGTGCCAGCAGTTACCTGCAGGGTGGAAACACCATATATTTT